This TCR beta chain is drawn from a study of vaccination and CD4 T cells after COVID-19. Background on the study: Investigators drew the post-COVID samples a median roughly 96 days after diagnosis, with a range of 35 to 161. At a median approximately 70 days (range 14 to 241) after dose two, post-vaccine samples were obtained. Each control culture was treated with a CEFX pool, an HIV-1 Nef pool, or no peptide.

Stated treatment: roughly ten-day PBMC culture with coronavirus spike peptide pools or control peptides (ViraFEST assay). Expanded clonotypes were found by TCR sequencing after peptide-pool stimulation (ViraFEST). At the Johns Hopkins FTIC core, DNA taken from cultured CD4+ T cells was sequenced by way of the Oncomine TCR Beta short-read assay. Each CDR3 protein is one row after TCRdb ran MiXCR on the PCR reads. The sample includes roughly 10,000 distinct CDR3 sequences, about 28% of them seen just once. This clonotype showed up just a few times. Its target is not known. The CDR3 length is 15 residues. Germline V gene lookup returns CDR1 SGHDT and CDR2 YYEEEE. The J segment lost 1 base and the V segment lost 3 bases, leaving 5 bases of the junction unmatched.

The clonotype originates from a human donor who had recovered from COVID-19. V gene TRBV5-6 combines with J gene TRBJ2-7; 9 positions match TRBD1. Material: CD4+ T cells from blood, cultured in vitro, obtained after SARS-CoV-2 vaccination. The CDR3 protein is CASSSPDRGSYEQYF. CDR3 in DNA: TGTGCCAGCAGCTCCCCGGACAGGGGATCCTACGAGCAGTACTTC.